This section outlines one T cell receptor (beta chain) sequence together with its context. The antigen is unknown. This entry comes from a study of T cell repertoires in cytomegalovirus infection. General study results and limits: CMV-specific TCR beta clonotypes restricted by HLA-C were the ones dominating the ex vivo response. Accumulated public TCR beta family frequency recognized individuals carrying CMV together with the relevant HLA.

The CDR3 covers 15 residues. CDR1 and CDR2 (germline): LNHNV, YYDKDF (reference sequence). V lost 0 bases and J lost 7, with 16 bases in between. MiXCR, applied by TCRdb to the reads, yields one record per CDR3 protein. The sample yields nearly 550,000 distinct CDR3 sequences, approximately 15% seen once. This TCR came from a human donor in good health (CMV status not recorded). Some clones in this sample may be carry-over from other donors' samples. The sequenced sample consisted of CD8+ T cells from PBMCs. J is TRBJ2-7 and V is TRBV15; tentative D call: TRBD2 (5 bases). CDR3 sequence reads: CATSRDVDTPGEQYF. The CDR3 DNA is TGTGCCACCAGCAGAGATGTAGACACCCCGGGAGAGCAGTACTTC.